Shown below are 27 T cell receptor beta chains from a single sample sequenced in a study of T cells in Graves' hyperthyroidism and ophthalmopathy (dated by TCRdb to about 2019). Receptor amplification or capture employed multiplex PCR. Sequencer: Illumina HiSeq 2000. The TCR beta CDR3 regions were amplified from the RNA transcripts. For the first round of RT-PCR on the TCR CDR3, the HTBI primer set was used together with the Qiagen OneStep RT-PCR kit. Using fastp trimming at Q25 and MiXCR clonotype assembly, TCRdb reanalyzed the public sequencing data and kept in-frame beta chains. Duplicate CDR3 protein sequences are folded into a single record with the most common DNA and genes. In all, the sample holds 400,000 to 550,000 distinct CDR3 sequences, and 13% to 15% of those were seen once. Jointly, the top ten make up less than 20% of the sample. The sequenced material came from blood. The source of these receptors is a woman aged 18-29 years with Graves' hyperthyroidism.

V and J are TRBV5-1 and TRBJ1-2; a possible D gene is TRBD1 (6 bases). This CDR3 has 16 amino acids. Deletions cut 1 base from V and 3 bases from J, with 16 bases between. Per germline, CDR1 SGHRS and CDR2 YFSETQ. CDR3 DNA: TGCGCCAGCAGCTTGAAGAGGGCAAGGGGGGACTATGGCTACACCTTC. This sequence encodes CASSLKRARGDYGYTF. Complete variable domain (other parts from reference TRBV5-1 and TRBJ1-2): KAGVTQTPRYLIKTRGQQVTLSCSPISGHRSVSWYQQTPGQGLQFLFEYFSETQRNKGNFPGRFSGRQFSNSRSEMNVSTLELGDSALYLCASSLKRARGDYGYTFGSGTRLTVV.

This clonotype was observed many times. The CDR3 sequence: CASSLASGHNGAFF. The CDR3 DNA reads TGTGCCAGCAGTTTAGCCTCAGGGCACAATGGAGCTTTCTTT. The rearrangement links TRBV12-3 or TRBV12-4 to TRBJ1-1, with a possible D match to TRBD1 (5 bases). V was cut by 0 bases and J by 10 bases, with 15 bases left in between. The CDR3 runs to 14 residues.

In its sample, this clonotype was seen many times. The chain is built from TRBV27 and TRBJ1-5; 10 positions match TRBD1. The CDR3 totals 17 residues. The trim removed 2 bases at V and 8 bases at J, leaving 12 bases unmatched. Germline V CDR1 and CDR2: MNHEY, SMNVEV (reference sequence). The CDR3 coding sequence is TGTGCCAGCAGTTTACGACCGCCGGGACAGGGGACGAAGCCCCAGCATTTT. Its translation: CASSLRPPGQGTKPQHF.

This clonotype was detected many times. The chain recombines TRBV24-1 with TRBJ2-1; 7 positions match TRBD1. Trimming took 1 base from V and 7 from J; bases not matched to a gene: 15. This CDR3 spans 18 amino acids. Germline loops: CDR1 KGHDR, CDR2 SFDVKD. The CDR3 nucleotides read TGTGCCACCAGTGATTTCCCTGGTGGTAGGGGGCGCGGGAATGAGCAGTTCTTC. The encoded protein is CATSDFPGGRGRGNEQFF.

CDR3 residues: CAGSTQGTDTQYF. The CDR3 DNA sequence: TGTGCCGGCTCAACTCAGGGCACAGATACGCAGTATTTT. The V and J genes are TRBV11-3 and TRBJ2-3, with unresolved D. The CDR3 covers 13 residues. Germline V gives CDR1 SGHNT, CDR2 YENEEA. Trimming took 11 bases from V and 1 from J, leaving 13 bases between them.

This clonotype was seen more than once but under ten times. V and J are TRBV18 and TRBJ1-4; D unclear. The V gene's germline CDR1 is KGHSH and CDR2 LQKENI. The CDR3 consists of 13 residues. V lost 5 bases and J lost 8, with 12 bases in between. The CDR3 region has the DNA TGTGCCAGCTCAGATAGGACCGCCGAAAAACTGTTTTTT. Translating it yields CASSDRTAEKLFF.

At least ten counts were recorded for this clonotype. The V and J genes are TRBV10-3 and TRBJ1-2, with 7 bases fitting TRBD1. With 3 bases clipped from V and 5 bases from J, the junction kept 6 bases outside the gene matches. This CDR3 comprises 14 residues. Germline CDR1 ENHRY, CDR2 SYGVKD. The CDR3 DNA sequence: TGTGCCATCAGTGATACAGGGGCCAGGTATGGCTACACCTTC. Its translation: CAISDTGARYGYTF.

V and J are TRBV12-3 or TRBV12-4 and TRBJ2-1, with 10 nucleotides matching TRBD2. V shed 6 bases and J 8 bases; nucleotides not matched to a gene: 13. The CDR3 covers 16 residues. The CDR3 DNA reads as TGTGCCAGCAGCCGAACCCCGGGACTAGCGAGCGATGAGCAGTTCTTC. It encodes CASSRTPGLASDEQFF.

The rearrangement uses TRBV4-3 and TRBJ2-7, with TRBD1 matching over 8 bases. CDR3 length equals 15 residues. Germline V lookup: CDR1 LGHNA, CDR2 YSLEER. With 4 bases clipped from V and 3 bases from J, the junction kept 8 bases outside the gene matches. CDR3 sequence reads: CASSLRTGSNYEQYF. CDR3 sequence (DNA): TGCGCCAGCAGCCTACGGACAGGGAGTAACTACGAGCAGTACTTC.

This clonotype was counted at least ten times. This chain joins TRBV11-3 and TRBJ1-2; D is unclear. The CDR3 spans 14 residues. The germline V gene encodes CDR1 SGHNT and CDR2 YENEEA. Trimming removed 3 bases from V and 4 bases from J, with 12 bases in between. The CDR3 protein is CASSLDERGYGYTF. As DNA, the CDR3 is TGTGCCAGCAGCTTGGACGAACGGGGCTATGGCTACACCTTC.

This clonotype has just a few counts. This sequence joins TRBV18 and TRBJ2-5, with D perhaps matching TRBD1 (5 bases). Deletions cut 0 bases from V and 5 bases from J, with 7 bases between. Per germline, CDR1 KGHSH and CDR2 LQKENI. This CDR3 region has 13 residues. Written as DNA, the CDR3 is TGTGCCAGCTCACCACCGGGGCAGGAGACCCAGTACTTC. Protein: CASSPPGQETQYF.

CDR3 amino acids: CSVLGLRYEQYF. CDR3 coding DNA: TGCAGCGTTTTAGGGTTACGATACGAGCAGTACTTC. V and J are TRBV29-1 and TRBJ2-7; D remains unclear. Germline V gene data show CDR1 as SQVTM and CDR2 as ANQGSEA. The CDR3 covers 12 residues. Deletions cut 5 bases from V and 4 bases from J, with 12 bases between.

The sample holds many counts of this clonotype. The V call is TRBV30, the J call TRBJ1-1, with D unresolved. This CDR3 comprises 12 residues. V was clipped by 2 bases and J by 1 base, with 5 bases between them. From germline, CDR1 is GTSNPN and CDR2 SVGIG (reference sequence). This chain's CDR3 is CAWSSGNTEAFF. CDR3 sequence (DNA): TGTGCCTGGAGTTCGGGGAACACTGAAGCTTTCTTT. Looking up the rest from reference TRBV30 and TRBJ1-1 gives the full variable domain: SQTIHQWPATLVQPVGSPLSLECTVEGTSNPNLYWYRQAAGRGLQLLFYSVGIGQISSEVPQNLSASRPQDRQFILSSKKLLLSDSGFYLCAWSSGNTEAFFGQGTRLTVV.

The chain uses TRBV11-2 and TRBJ2-5; TRBD1 aligns across 9 bases. J gave up 4 bases and V 5 bases, and 5 bases lay outside the gene matches. Germline lookup yields CDR1 SGHAT and CDR2 FQNNGV. CDR3 length: 14 amino acids. The CDR3 DNA reads as TGTGCCAGCAGCCCCGGGACAGGGCCAGAGACCCAGTACTTC. Residues: CASSPGTGPETQYF.

Worth noting for this clonotype: One junction end does not reproduce the germline sequence, and a read error may be involved. The chain employs TRBV12-3 or TRBV12-4 and TRBJ2-1; TRBD2 might be the D (5 bases). This CDR3 is built from 13 residues. The CDR3 is CAGSLGDYNEQFF. CDR3 DNA sequence: TGTGCCGGCAGTTTGGGAGATTACAATGAGCAGTTCTTC.

V usage is TRBV12-3 or TRBV12-4 and J usage is TRBJ2-1; no definite D call. The ends were cut back, 8 bases at V and 7 bases at J, with 24 bases in the middle. The CDR3 is 16 amino acids. The CDR3 reads CASRPSAGRVDNEQFF. The CDR3 bases are TGTGCCAGCCGTCCCTCGGCCGGTAGGGTAGATAATGAGCAGTTCTTC.

This clonotype was seen repeatedly, ten times or more. The chain carries TRBV12-3 or TRBV12-4 and TRBJ2-1; 7 bases fit TRBD2. V was clipped by 4 bases and J by 5 bases; unmatched bases: 11. The CDR3 is 16 residues long. CDR3 in amino acids: CASSWGFGGFHNEQFF. CDR3 in DNA: TGTGCCAGCAGTTGGGGTTTCGGGGGGTTCCACAATGAGCAGTTCTTC.

Ten or more counts support this clonotype. The rearrangement links TRBV27 to TRBJ1-2, with D unclear. The V end lost 0 bases, the J end lost 4 bases, and 6 bases lay between the germline ends. CDR1 and CDR2 (germline): MNHEY, SMNVEV (reference sequence). This CDR3 is 13 amino acids long. The CDR3 region has the DNA TGTGCCAGCAGTTTATCTGCCAGCTATGGCTACACCTTC. It translates to CASSLSASYGYTF.

This clonotype has at least ten counts. The chain uses TRBV12-3 or TRBV12-4 and TRBJ1-2, with D possibly being TRBD1 (6 bases). The CDR3 extends over 11 amino acids. With 8 bases removed from V and 2 bases from J, the gap between germline ends came to 6 bases. As DNA, the CDR3 is TGTGCCAGCGGACAGAACTATGGCTACACCTTC. Amino acid sequence: CASGQNYGYTF.

This chain connects TRBV29-1 to TRBJ2-2, with 7 bases that match TRBD2. The CDR3 loop spans 12 amino acids. After removal of 6 bases from V and 4 bases from J, the junction contained 2 bases not matched to a gene. CDR1 and CDR2 from the germline V gene are SQVTM and ANQGSEA. Here the CDR3 DNA reads TGCAGCGTGTGGGGGGGCACCGGGGAGCTGTTTTTT. It encodes CSVWGGTGELFF.

In its sample, this clonotype was seen many times. This sequence joins TRBV7-9 and TRBJ1-2; D is possibly TRBD1 (5 bases). The CDR3 sequence is 15 residues long. V was trimmed by 5 bases and J by 4 bases, leaving 17 bases between them. The germline V gene has CDR1 SEHNR and CDR2 FQNEAQ (reference sequence). This chain's CDR3 is CASSPWDGDLYGYTF. Here the CDR3 DNA reads TGTGCCAGCAGCCCATGGGACGGAGACCTCTATGGCTACACCTTC.

V is TRBV20-1 and J is TRBJ2-1; possible D gene TRBD1, 6 bases. The CDR3 consists of 15 residues. With 3 bases removed from V and 8 bases from J, the gap between germline ends came to 20 bases. The germline CDR1 and CDR2 sequences are DFQATT and SNEGSKA (reference sequence). The CDR3 loop is CSARAGTLRVDEQFF. CDR3 DNA sequence: TGCAGTGCTAGGGCCGGGACACTTAGGGTCGATGAGCAGTTCTTC.

The genes are TRBV15 and TRBJ2-1; D is possibly TRBD2 (6 bases). The CDR3 is made up of 14 amino acids. Looked up from germline, CDR1 is LNHNV and CDR2 is YYDKDF (reference sequence). Trimming cost V 1 base and J 9 bases, with 13 bases left between them. The CDR3 bases are TGTGCCACCAGCAGAGTCCAGCGACTAGGTGAGCAGTTCTTC. Translation: CATSRVQRLGEQFF.

The chain is built from TRBV20-1 and TRBJ2-7, with D possibly matching TRBD2 (6 bases). Germline assignment: CDR1 DFQATT and CDR2 SNEGSKA (reference sequence). The V end lost 6 bases, the J end lost 2 bases, and 14 bases lay between the germline ends. CDR3 length: 13 residues. CDR3 in DNA: TGCAGTGCCGGGGGAACGGGGGCCTACGAGCAGTACGTC. It codes for CSAGGTGAYEQYV.

Only a few counts were recorded for this clonotype. The chain couples TRBV3-1 to TRBJ1-6, with 10 bases aligning to TRBD1. V dropped 3 bases and J dropped 10; count of bases not matched to a gene: 6. Germline CDR1 reads LGHDT; CDR2 reads YNNKEL (reference sequence). The CDR3 runs 15 residues. The CDR3 sequence is CASSQGTGERSPLHF. CDR3 sequence (DNA): TGTGCCAGCAGCCAGGGGACAGGGGAGAGATCACCCCTCCACTTT.

Many counts were recorded for this clonotype. This sequence joins TRBV7-8 and TRBJ2-1, with D possibly being TRBD1 (6 bases). CDR1 is SGHVS, CDR2 FQNEAQ, per germline. V was shortened by 1 base and J by 5 bases, with 9 bases between the two germline ends. The CDR3 spans 14 residues. The CDR3 DNA is TGTGCCAGCAGCTTAGTCGGACAGAACAATGAGCAGTTCTTC. Protein sequence: CASSLVGQNNEQFF.

The chain carries TRBV4-2 and TRBJ2-3; the match to TRBD2 covers 10 bases. The V gene end was trimmed by 1 base and the J gene end by 5 bases; junction bases not matched to a gene: 12. This CDR3 spans 18 amino acids. The germline V gene encodes CDR1 LGHNA and CDR2 YNFKEQ. CDR3 DNA: TGTGCCAGCAGCCAAGGGGTGGGTAGCGGGAGGCCTGGAGATACGCAGTATTTT. Its translation is CASSQGVGSGRPGDTQYF.